The TCR beta chain under discussion was sequenced for a study of control samples from healthy donors and cancer patients. This CDR3 has 16 amino acids. Germline loops: CDR1 LNHDA, CDR2 SQIVND (reference sequence). V shed 7 bases and J 0 bases; nucleotides not matched to a gene: 9. The repertoire was sequenced with immunoSEQ multiplex PCR; TCRdb's copy has only in-frame clones and lacks some. Here the sample spans more than 15,000 clones, roughly 80% being singletons. Sequenced input: PBMCs. V is TRBV19 and J is TRBJ2-1, with 7 bases aligning to TRBD2. This receptor was identified in a man older than 75 with head and neck cancer. CDR3 region: CASTVSGSSSYNEQFF. DNA of the CDR3: TGTGCCAGTACGGTTAGCGGGTCAAGCTCCTACAATGAGCAGTTCTTC.